This T cell receptor beta chain was identified in a study of cytomegalovirus exposure and HLA in healthy donors. This clone was counted a few times. Its cognate antigen is unknown. PCR amplification relied on 60 Vbeta primers (plus 13 Jbeta primers). The protocol was immunoSEQ multiplex PCR, while the TCRdb copy is restricted to in-frame clones and leaves out a portion. In the table there are 30,000 to 45,000 clones, 75% to 85% of which are singletons. Study conclusions and caveats: Rare TCR sequences predominated, though certain public TCRs were found in many donors. By a later analysis, the bulk of CMV-associated TCR beta chains appeared HLA-restricted. Associated with HLA alleles at 0.05 false discovery rate in a later analysis were over 15,000 TCR beta sequences. Most subjects had HLA-A and HLA-B alleles reportedly predicted accurately by TCR beta sequences.

The CDR3 loop spans 16 amino acids. J was trimmed by 2 bases and V by 5 bases; bases with no gene match: 11. Germline CDR1 SGHAT, CDR2 FQDESV (reference sequence). The chain joins TRBV11-1 to TRBJ2-7; TRBD1 matches at 8 bases. Sequencing input: PBMCs. The clonotype comes from a woman younger than 30 in good health and CMV-seronegative. CDR3: CASSHPRDRKAYEQYF. For the CDR3, the DNA is TGTGCCAGCAGCCACCCCCGGGACAGGAAGGCCTACGAGCAGTACTTC.